This T cell receptor beta chain was identified in a study of T cells after posttransplantation cyclophosphamide. Study-level points and caveats: Tissue-infiltrating T cells from skin or gut overlapped little with blood T cells. Recipient CMV seropositivity and CMV reactivation strongly tracked TRB clonality.

This CDR3 spans 14 amino acids. V dropped 1 base and J dropped 6 bases, with 9 bases sitting between them. In germline, CDR1 is MNHNS, CDR2 SASEGT. Treatment was busulfan-fludarabine conditioning, a marrow graft, and cyclophosphamide on days +3 and +4. With respect to this clone: Its matching antigen is unknown.

Clones were sequenced by immunoSEQ multiplex PCR, and TCRdb holds only the in-frame ones, with some missing. The data contain 35,000 to 50,000 clones, roughly 87% of them singletons. The clonotype comes from a male patient in his sixties who received an allogeneic stem cell transplant from a related donor and was CMV-positive. Some T cells may be graft donor cells. V usage is TRBV6-1 and J usage is TRBJ2-2; a possible D gene is TRBD1 (6 bases). This material consisted of PBMCs, taken roughly 59 days after allogeneic stem cell transplant with posttransplant cyclophosphamide. The CDR3 sequence: CASSEGQVAGELFF. CDR3 coding DNA: TGTGCCAGCAGTGAAGGACAGGTCGCCGGGGAGCTGTTTTTT.